These 16 T cell receptor beta chains were all obtained from the same sample, sequenced in a study of T cell repertoires in cytomegalovirus infection. Via MiXCR, TCRdb re-called the reads, giving one row per CDR3 protein. Found here are about 740,000 distinct CDR3 sequences, 35% of them singletons; the top ten hold around 2.8%. Source material: PBMCs. These receptor sequences come from a human donor in good health (CMV status not recorded). Some clones in this sample may be carry-over from other donors' samples.

DNA for the CDR3: TGTGCCACCTTAGGGGACACTCACAATGAGCAGTTCTTC. It translates to CATLGDTHNEQFF. The chain combines TRBV10-3 with TRBJ2-1; tentatively, D is TRBD1 (6 bases). V shed 10 bases and J shed 5 bases, with 15 bases lying between them. CDR3 length: 13 amino acids. Germline V CDR1 and CDR2: ENHRY, SYGVKD.

This clonotype was detected only a few times. The chain joins TRBV9 to TRBJ2-2; tentatively, D is TRBD1 (6 bases). V lost 3 bases and J lost 0, with 15 bases in between. The CDR3 loop spans 17 amino acids. Germline lookup yields CDR1 SGDLS and CDR2 YYNGEE. This CDR3 is CASSGSFGTSNTGELFF. The CDR3, as DNA: TGTGCCAGCAGCGGATCTTTCGGGACATCGAACACCGGGGAGCTGTTTTTT.

This clonotype has at least ten counts. The rearrangement links TRBV28 to TRBJ1-2; unclear D gene. Germline CDR1 reads MDHEN; CDR2 reads SYDVKM. The germline V and J ends were trimmed by 8 bases and 8 bases, with 15 bases remaining between them. This CDR3 spans 12 amino acids. The DNA of the CDR3 is TGTGCCAGCGGCGATAGGGTAACCGGCTACACCTTC. Translating gives CASGDRVTGYTF.

V usage is TRBV12-5 and J usage is TRBJ2-3; D is possibly TRBD1 (5 bases). Germline V gene sequence: CDR1 LGHNT, CDR2 FRNRAP. Trimming took 4 bases from V and 4 from J, leaving 12 bases between them. This CDR3 comprises 14 residues. The chain's CDR3 is CASGYRFPSDTQYF. The CDR3 DNA is TGTGCTAGTGGTTACAGGTTCCCCTCAGATACGCAGTATTTT.

Only one count was recorded for this clonotype. The chain couples TRBV20-1 to TRBJ1-6; TRBD1 aligns across 9 bases. Germline trimming cut 2 bases from V and 7 bases from J; bases unmatched to any gene: 6. The CDR3 spans 15 residues. Germline CDR1 DFQATT, CDR2 SNEGSKA (reference sequence). CDR3 bases: TGCAGTGCTAGATCATTCGGACAGGGGAATTCACCCCTCCACTTT. Protein: CSARSFGQGNSPLHF.

This clonotype was counted at least ten times. The V call is TRBV7-6, the J call TRBJ2-1; 10 bases match TRBD2. V gave up 0 bases and J gave up 5 bases; unmatched junction bases: 7. Per the germline V gene, CDR1 is SGHVS and CDR2 is FNYEAQ. The CDR3 contains 17 residues. Here the CDR3 reads CASSLAGAGGFHNEQFF. For the CDR3, the DNA is TGTGCCAGCAGCTTAGCAGGAGCGGGAGGGTTTCACAATGAGCAGTTCTTC.

This chain links TRBV19 with TRBJ1-5; D not certain. The germline CDR1 and CDR2 sequences are LNHDA and SQIVND (reference sequence). The CDR3 consists of 14 residues. Trimming removed 7 bases at V and 1 base at J, with 11 bases between. The CDR3 coding sequence is TGTGCCAGTAATAACGGGCCCAGCAATCAGCCCCAGCATTTT. Translation gives CASNNGPSNQPQHF.

The rearrangement joins TRBV12-3 or TRBV12-4 to TRBJ2-3; 11 bases align to TRBD1. After removal of 5 bases from V and 6 bases from J, the junction contained 10 bases not matched to a gene. The CDR3 totals 16 residues. The CDR3 bases are TGTGCCAGCAGTCCCGGGACAGGGGGTGTTAAGGATACGCAGTATTTT. Protein: CASSPGTGGVKDTQYF.

This clonotype has a handful of counts. The chain has TRBV4-2 and TRBJ2-7, with a possible D match to TRBD1 (6 bases). V lost 0 bases and J lost 2, with 11 bases in between. The length of the CDR3 is 15 residues. Germline CDR1 reads LGHNA; CDR2 reads YNFKEQ. The CDR3 DNA reads TGTGCCAGCAGCCAAGATGTGGGGGCTGCCTACGAGCAGTACTTC. Amino acids: CASSQDVGAAYEQYF.

V usage is TRBV6-1 and J usage is TRBJ2-5, with 9 bases matching TRBD2. The CDR3 extends over 15 amino acids. The ends lost 6 bases at V and 7 bases at J; junction bases unmatched: 12. Germline CDR1 and CDR2: MNHNS and SASEGT. In nucleotides, the CDR3 is TGTGCCAGCAGACCCGGACTAGCGACACGTGGGACCCAGTACTTC. Encoded protein: CASRPGLATRGTQYF.

V and J are TRBV7-8 and TRBJ1-2; D is ambiguous. The CDR3 has 14 amino acids. Trimming left V 1 base short and J 3 bases short, with 9 bases between. Looked up from germline, CDR1 is SGHVS and CDR2 is FQNEAQ. CDR3 sequence (DNA): TGTGCCAGCAGCTTAGATGACACCTACTATGGCTACACCTTC. Protein: CASSLDDTYYGYTF.

The V call is TRBV6-8, the J call TRBJ1-2, with 9 bases that match TRBD1. The J segment lost 10 bases and the V segment lost 0 bases, leaving 9 bases of the junction unmatched. The CDR3 extends over 15 amino acids. The germline gives CDR1 MNHGY, CDR2 SAAAGT. The CDR3: CASSYSTPGQGTYTF. CDR3 nucleotide sequence: TGTGCCAGCAGTTACTCGACCCCGGGACAGGGAACCTACACCTTC.

The V gene is TRBV11-2, the J gene TRBJ1-1, with D unclear. V lost 2 bases, J lost 1 base, and 8 bases lay in between. From germline, CDR1 is SGHAT and CDR2 FQNNGV. This CDR3 region has 14 residues. The CDR3 DNA follows: TGTGCCAGCAGCTTAATCTTCCCGAACACTGAAGCTTTCTTT. Translation gives CASSLIFPNTEAFF.

J is TRBJ2-2 and V is TRBV24-1, with unresolved D. This CDR3 is 15 amino acids long. V was clipped by 5 bases and J by 1 base, with 10 bases between them. Germline V gives CDR1 KGHDR, CDR2 SFDVKD. The CDR3, as DNA: TGTGCCACCAGTGGACAAGCGCTGAACACCGGGGAGCTGTTTTTT. Amino acid sequence: CATSGQALNTGELFF.

The chain uses TRBV19 and TRBJ1-1; 8 bases are a match to TRBD1. CDR1 and CDR2 (germline): LNHDA, SQIVND (reference sequence). V lost 6 bases to trimming and J lost 1 base; unmatched junction nucleotides: 10. The CDR3 spans 16 residues. The CDR3 nucleotides read TGTGCCAGTAGACGACCTTTACAGGGGGGGAACACTGAAGCTTTCTTT. Residues: CASRRPLQGGNTEAFF.

There are many counts of this clonotype. The J gene is TRBJ1-5, the V gene TRBV19; possible D gene TRBD1, 6 bases. Trimming left V 11 bases short and J 4 bases short, with 12 bases between. This CDR3 comprises 12 residues. Germline CDR1 and CDR2: LNHDA and SQIVND (reference sequence). DNA for the CDR3: TGTGCCGGAGGCCAGGGGAATCAGCCCCAGCATTTT. Its protein product is CAGGQGNQPQHF.